Presented here are 30 T cell receptor beta chains from one specimen sequenced in a study of blood T cells in healthy people across ages. Through a sample-barcoded 5' primer and a J-beta primer mix, a second PCR was run for roughly 6 to 11 cycles. MiXCR, run by TCRdb on the 5' RACE reads, gives a single entry per CDR3 protein. This repertoire shows fewer than 700,000 distinct CDR3 sequences, 40% to 50% found once; its top ten account for about 32%. The material sequenced was blood. The receptors were sampled from a man older than 75 in good health.

J is TRBJ2-7 and V is TRBV7-2, with TRBD1 matching 10 bases. The V and J ends lost 1 base and 6 bases, in that order; junction bases with no gene match: 6. This CDR3 has 15 amino acids. Per germline, CDR1 SGHTA and CDR2 FQGNSA. The CDR3 loop is CASSLVRTGGSEQYF. CDR3 nucleotides: TGTGCCAGCAGCTTAGTTAGGACAGGGGGTAGCGAGCAGTACTTC. The whole variable domain, filled in from reference TRBV7-2 and TRBJ2-7, reads GAGVSQSPSNKVTEKGKDVELRCDPISGHTALYWYRQSLGQGLEFLIYFQGNSAPDKSGLPSDRFSAERTGGSVSTLTIQRTQQEDSAVYLCASSLVRTGGSEQYFGPGTRLTVT.

The J gene is TRBJ2-7, the V gene TRBV28, with 7 bases fitting TRBD2. This CDR3 comprises 13 residues. The germline CDR1 and CDR2 sequences are MDHEN and SYDVKM. J lost 0 bases, V lost 7 bases, and 3 bases had no gene match. CDR3 amino acids: CASISGVSYEQYF. CDR3 nucleotide sequence: TGTGCCAGCATAAGCGGGGTCTCCTACGAGCAGTACTTC.

This chain links TRBV4-3 with TRBJ2-2; a possible D gene is TRBD1 (5 bases). Germline CDR1 LGHNA, CDR2 YSLEER. The CDR3 totals 16 residues. Trimming shortened V by 1 base and J by 1 base, and 10 bases separated the two germline ends. CDR3 in amino acids: CASSQGDRLNTGELFF. The CDR3 bases are TGCGCCAGCAGCCAAGGTGACAGACTGAACACCGGGGAGCTGTTTTTT.

Many counts were recorded for this clonotype. This chain joins TRBV20-1 and TRBJ1-4; 7 bases align to TRBD1. The germline V gene encodes CDR1 DFQATT and CDR2 SNEGSKA (reference sequence). This CDR3 comprises 12 residues. CDR3 residues: CSANQGGEKLFF. The CDR3 DNA follows: TGCAGCGCAAATCAGGGGGGTGAAAAACTGTTTTTT.

The J gene is TRBJ2-7, the V gene TRBV29-1; possibly TRBD1 for D (5 bases). V was cut by 7 bases and J by 3 bases, with 13 bases left in between. Germline V gene data show CDR1 as SQVTM and CDR2 as ANQGSEA. The CDR3 is 12 amino acids. The CDR3 region is CSARRQGYEQYF. The CDR3 nucleotides are TGCAGCGCCCGTAGGCAGGGCTACGAGCAGTACTTC.

The V gene is TRBV7-2, the J gene TRBJ2-1, with TRBD2 matching over 7 bases. The CDR3 runs 15 residues. V dropped 4 bases and J dropped 0; count of bases not matched to a gene: 3. CDR1 is SGHTA and CDR2 is FQGNSA in the germline V gene. In nucleotides, the CDR3 is TGTGCCAGCAGCTCCCGGACTAGCTCCTACAATGAGCAGTTCTTC. Its protein product is CASSSRTSSYNEQFF.

A few counts support this clonotype. V and J are TRBV5-6 and TRBJ2-1; 11 bases are shared with TRBD2. The CDR3 is 16 amino acids. Germline CDR1 and CDR2: SGHDT and YYEEEE. Losses at the gene ends were 0 bases for V and 6 bases for J; bases not matched to a gene: 5. For the CDR3, the DNA is TGTGCCAGCAGCTTGGTAGTTAGCGGGGGGGCCAATGAGCAGTTCTTC. Translation: CASSLVVSGGANEQFF.

Points on this clonotype: A read error may explain this, as a much larger clone is one base away. J is TRBJ2-5 and V is TRBV12-3 or TRBV12-4; no clear D gene. V lost 1 base and J 11 bases, leaving 11 bases between the germline ends. The CDR3 is 12 residues long. Here the CDR3 reads CASSLGRNEQYF. The CDR3, as DNA: TGTGCCAGCAGTTTAGGAAGGAATGAGCAGTACTTC.

This clonotype was picked up many times. The V and J genes are TRBV20-1 and TRBJ2-7; TRBD1 matches 10 bases. The J segment lost 1 base and the V segment lost 1 base, leaving 7 bases of the junction unmatched. The CDR3 length is 16 residues. The germline CDR1 and CDR2 sequences are DFQATT and SNEGSKA (reference sequence). The chain's CDR3 is CSARVLGQGQSYEQYF. CDR3 in DNA: TGCAGTGCTAGAGTGTTGGGACAGGGGCAATCCTACGAGCAGTACTTC.

This clonotype was counted only a few times. This chain connects TRBV29-1 to TRBJ2-4; D is ambiguous. This CDR3 contains 12 residues. Germline lookup yields CDR1 SQVTM and CDR2 ANQGSEA. With 5 bases removed from V and 3 bases from J, the gap between germline ends came to 8 bases. The CDR3 DNA reads TGCAGCGTTCATTACAGCAAAAACATTCAGTACTTC. Its protein product is CSVHYSKNIQYF. The full variable domain, completed using reference TRBV29-1 and TRBJ2-4, is SAVISQKPSRDICQRGTSLTIQCQVDSQVTMMFWYRQQPGQSLTLIATANQGSEATYESGFVIDKFPISRPNLTFSTLTVSNMSPEDSSIYLCSVHYSKNIQYFGAGTRLSVL.

This clonotype was seen repeatedly, ten times or more. CDR3 residues: CASSLAGTGYYEQYF. The CDR3 DNA follows: TGTGCCAGCAGCTTAGCTGGGACAGGGTATTATGAGCAGTACTTC. The gene calls are TRBV7-2 and TRBJ2-5, with 9 bases fitting TRBD1. Germline-derived CDR1 and CDR2 are SGHTA and FQGNSA. V was pared by 0 bases and J by 11 bases, with 10 bases of the junction left unmatched. The CDR3 spans 15 residues. The entire variable domain, with the rest obtained from reference TRBV7-2 and TRBJ2-5, is as follows: GAGVSQSPSNKVTEKGKDVELRCDPISGHTALYWYRQSLGQGLEFLIYFQGNSAPDKSGLPSDRFSAERTGGSVSTLTIQRTQQEDSAVYLCASSLAGTGYYEQYFGPGTRLLVL.

The V gene is TRBV6-2 or TRBV6-3, the J gene TRBJ2-4; D is perhaps TRBD1 or TRBD2 (5 bases each). Trimming shortened V by 6 bases and J by 13 bases, and 25 bases separated the two germline ends. CDR1 MNHEY and CDR2 SVGEGT come from the germline V gene. This CDR3 region has 15 residues. DNA of the CDR3: TGTGCCAGCAGAACAACCGGGACGGCGGCAATAGAGCAGTACTTC. Residues: CASRTTGTAAIEQYF.

This clonotype showed up just a few times. The CDR3 loop reads CASSPGLAGGPSTDTQYF. The DNA of the CDR3 is TGTGCCAGCAGCCCGGGACTAGCGGGAGGACCTAGCACAGATACGCAGTATTTT. This chain uses TRBV12-3 or TRBV12-4 with TRBJ2-3; 15 positions agree with TRBD2. The ends lost 6 bases at V and 0 bases at J; junction bases unmatched: 7. The CDR3 consists of 18 residues.

The rearrangement links TRBV4-3 to TRBJ1-1; D not certain. Per germline, CDR1 LGHNA and CDR2 YSLEER. The CDR3 has 14 residues. V lost 1 base to trimming and J lost 4 bases, with 10 bases between them. The CDR3 sequence: CASSQVFATTEAFF. For the CDR3, the DNA is TGCGCCAGCAGCCAAGTGTTCGCTACCACTGAAGCTTTCTTT.

This clonotype showed up many times. This chain links TRBV7-2 with TRBJ2-1, with TRBD2 identical over 9 bases. The last part of the DNA fits TRBJ2-7 better; the J call may be wrong. The germline V gene encodes CDR1 SGHTA and CDR2 FQGNSA. The CDR3 has 14 amino acids. CDR3 amino acids: CASRRGGSYNEQYF. CDR3 sequence (DNA): TGTGCCAGCAGGCGGGGGGGCTCCTACAATGAGCAGTACTTC.

This clonotype was counted only a few times. CDR3 protein: CASSLEQGIYEQYF. CDR3 coding DNA: TGTGCCAGCAGTTTAGAACAGGGGATCTACGAGCAGTACTTC. The gene calls are TRBV27 and TRBJ2-7; 7 bases align to TRBD1. J gave up 3 bases and V 2 bases, and 4 bases lay outside the gene matches. The germline gives CDR1 MNHEY, CDR2 SMNVEV (reference sequence). This CDR3 comprises 14 residues.

The chain recombines TRBV18 with TRBJ2-2; D is possibly TRBD2 (6 bases). CDR1 and CDR2 (germline): KGHSH, LQKENI. The CDR3 totals 14 residues. Trimming left V 6 bases short and J 0 bases short, with 8 bases between. The CDR3 loop reads CASSGLANTGELFF. The CDR3 DNA is TGTGCCAGCTCGGGACTGGCGAACACCGGGGAGCTGTTTTTT.

On this clonotype: At one boundary the junction diverges from the germline segment, which might be a read error. The chain recombines TRBV29-1 with TRBJ2-5, with a possible D match to TRBD1 (7 bases). From germline, CDR1 is SQVTM and CDR2 ANQGSEA. The CDR3 contains 14 residues. Written as DNA, the CDR3 is TGCAGCGTTAGGGGGCCGGGGGATCAAGAGACCCTGTACTTC. Its translation: CSVRGPGDQETLYF.

A few counts support this clonotype. The chain links TRBV6-5 to TRBJ2-5, with 7 bases aligning to TRBD1. This CDR3 is 12 amino acids long. CDR1 and CDR2 from the germline V gene are MNHEY and SVGAGI. V lost 7 bases and J lost 4; bases outside the gene matches: 3. The CDR3: CASTRQGETQYF. The CDR3 DNA reads as TGTGCCAGCACGAGACAGGGAGAGACCCAGTACTTC.

The chain carries TRBV2 and TRBJ2-2; 8 bases fit TRBD1. Germline-derived CDR1 and CDR2 are SNHLY and FYNNEI. The CDR3 length is 14 residues. The J segment lost 7 bases and the V segment lost 4 bases, leaving 5 bases of the junction unmatched. CDR3 in amino acids: CASSGRQGFGELFF. The CDR3 bases are TGTGCCAGCAGTGGTAGACAGGGGTTCGGGGAGCTGTTTTTT.

Worth noting for this clonotype: At one end the junction does not follow the germline gene, possibly because of a read error. V gene TRBV6-2 or TRBV6-3 combines with J gene TRBJ2-1; tentatively, D is TRBD2 (5 bases). Per the germline V gene, CDR1 is MNHEY and CDR2 is SVGEGT. The CDR3 is 16 residues long. The CDR3 is CASSYLLGSPVNEQFF. CDR3 DNA: TGTGCCAGCAGTTACCTACTAGGGAGTCCCGTCAATGAGCAATTCTTC.

About this clonotype itself: The junction differs from germline at one of its ends, possibly a read error. This chain uses TRBV29-1 with TRBJ2-3; perhaps TRBD1 as D (5 bases). CDR1 and CDR2 (germline): SQVTM, ANQGSEA. The CDR3 has 17 residues. The CDR3 sequence is CSVERPFQGPNTGTQYF. CDR3 in DNA: TGCAGCGTTGAACGACCGTTCCAGGGTCCAAACACAGGTACGCAGTATTTT.

The chain is built from TRBV20-1 and TRBJ1-1; D gene unclear. Trimming cost V 5 bases and J 0 bases, with 13 bases left between them. Germline V lookup: CDR1 DFQATT, CDR2 SNEGSKA (reference sequence). This CDR3 spans 14 amino acids. In DNA, the CDR3 is TGCAGTGCTGAATCGCTACAAATGAACACTGAAGCTTTCTTT. It translates to CSAESLQMNTEAFF.

The chain uses TRBV9 and TRBJ1-1, with a tentative D call TRBD1 (5 bases). The germline gives CDR1 SGDLS, CDR2 YYNGEE. The CDR3 sequence is 15 residues long. Trimming took off 2 bases at V and 3 bases at J, with 14 bases between the two ends. The CDR3 coding sequence is TGTGCCAGCAGCGTCCTCGGGACTCAAGACACTGAAGCTTTCTTT. It encodes CASSVLGTQDTEAFF.

This clonotype was seen once. The chain couples TRBV4-1 to TRBJ1-6; possible D gene TRBD1, 5 bases. The CDR3 is 15 residues long. Germline loops: CDR1 MGHRA, CDR2 YSYEKL. V shed 4 bases and J shed 4 bases, with 11 bases lying between them. The CDR3, as DNA: TGCGCCAGCAGCCGTCGGGACGGATATAATTCACCCCTCCACTTT. As protein: CASSRRDGYNSPLHF.

CDR3 residues: CASSLRRDSNPDTQYF. The CDR3 DNA sequence: TGTGCCAGCAGCTTACGCCGGGACTCCAATCCAGATACGCAGTATTTT. The genes are TRBV7-4 and TRBJ2-3; maybe TRBD2 (6 bases). This CDR3 spans 16 amino acids. With 2 bases removed from V and 4 bases from J, the gap between germline ends came to 16 bases. Germline CDR1 is SGHVT and CDR2 is SQSDAQ.

This clonotype was detected only once. One junction end disagrees with the germline gene, perhaps due to a read error. The rearrangement links TRBV27 to TRBJ2-5; D may be TRBD1 (5 bases). The CDR3 loop spans 13 amino acids. Germline CDR1 MNHEY, CDR2 SMNVEV (reference sequence). The CDR3 DNA reads TGTGCCAGCAGTATATCCTCGCAGGGTGAGCAGTACTTC. Protein sequence: CASSISSQGEQYF.

The V gene is TRBV7-9, the J gene TRBJ2-7; tentative D call: TRBD2 (5 bases). CDR3 length: 15 amino acids. Trimming took 5 bases from V and 0 from J, leaving 14 bases between them. The V gene's germline CDR1 is SEHNR and CDR2 FQNEAQ (reference sequence). The CDR3 nucleotides are TGTGCCAGCAGCCCCCACCGGGATAGCTCCTACGAGCAGTACTTC. Its protein is CASSPHRDSSYEQYF.

This clonotype has more than one count but fewer than ten. J is TRBJ1-1 and V is TRBV29-1; possible D gene TRBD1, 5 bases. V dropped 1 base and J dropped 1 base, with 10 bases sitting between them. The CDR3 covers 14 residues. Germline V CDR1 and CDR2: SQVTM, ANQGSEA. Here the CDR3 DNA reads TGCAGCGTTGAAGCCGGGACGGCGAACACTGAAGCTTTCTTT. Translated: CSVEAGTANTEAFF. The whole variable domain, filled in from reference TRBV29-1 and TRBJ1-1, reads SAVISQKPSRDICQRGTSLTIQCQVDSQVTMMFWYRQQPGQSLTLIATANQGSEATYESGFVIDKFPISRPNLTFSTLTVSNMSPEDSSIYLCSVEAGTANTEAFFGQGTRLTVV.

The CDR3 DNA is TGTGCCAGTAGTGGCCAGGGTATTGGGGCCAACGTCCTGACTTTC. This sequence encodes CASSGQGIGANVLTF. The chain couples TRBV19 to TRBJ2-6; possibly TRBD1 for D (5 bases). The CDR3 runs 15 residues. Germline CDR1 and CDR2: LNHDA and SQIVND (reference sequence). Trimming took 5 bases from V and 3 from J, leaving 11 bases between them.